The 18 T cell receptor beta chains below were found in one sample sequenced in a study of low-dose radiotherapy and immunotherapy resistance in tumors. First-strand cDNA relied on TRAV- and TRBV-specific primers spanning alpha and beta chains. A roughly 20-cycle PCR with a constant-region primer and V-primer adapter amplified TCRs. MiXCR, run by TCRdb on the reads, gives a single entry per CDR3 protein. The sample records about 82,000 distinct CDR3 sequences, approximately 20% being singletons. Time point denoted: before trial treatment. The starting material was PBMCs, obtained before treatment. The receptors originated from a male donor with prostate cancer.

Notes on this clonotype: The likely explanation is a read error, given a far larger clone one base away. The chain uses TRBV5-1 and TRBJ2-1; D gene unclear. This CDR3 has 14 amino acids. Per germline, CDR1 SGHRS and CDR2 YFSETQ. For the CDR3, the DNA is TGTGTCAGCAGTCAGACCGGGTCCTACAATGAGCAGTTCTTC. Translated, it gives CVSSQTGSYNEQFF. Together with reference TRBV5-1 and TRBJ2-1, the CDR3 gives the full variable domain: KAGVTQTPRYLIKTRGQQVTLSCSPISGHRSVSWYQQTPGQGLQFLFEYFSETQRNKGNFPGRFSGRQFSNSRSEMNVSTLELGDSALYLCVSSQTGSYNEQFFGPGTRLTVL.

This clonotype appeared many times. V and J are TRBV20-1 and TRBJ2-7, with D tentatively TRBD1 or TRBD2 (5 bases each). Per germline, CDR1 DFQATT and CDR2 SNEGSKA (reference sequence). This CDR3 is built from 13 residues. As DNA, the CDR3 is TGCAGCACCTCGGGGCTAGCCACCTACGAGCAGTACTTC. Encoded protein: CSTSGLATYEQYF.

This clonotype appeared once. The junction differs from germline at one of its ends, possibly a read error. V gene TRBV5-1 combines with J gene TRBJ1-6; 7 bases line up with TRBD1. The CDR3 sequence is 13 residues long. From germline, CDR1 is SGHRS and CDR2 YFSETQ. The CDR3 reads CASSPQGESPLHF. DNA for the CDR3: TGTGCCAGCAGCCCGCAGGGGGAATCACCCCTCCACTTT.

This clonotype came up many times. The chain uses TRBV6-5 and TRBJ1-6; D unclear. CDR3 length: 14 residues. V lost 4 bases and J 8 bases, leaving 12 bases between the germline ends. Germline CDR1 and CDR2: MNHEY and SVGAGI. CDR3 amino acids: CASSWSEEHSPLHF. CDR3 sequence (DNA): TGTGCCAGCAGTTGGTCAGAGGAGCATTCACCCCTCCACTTT.

This clonotype was found many times. The rearrangement uses TRBV19 and TRBJ2-1; 11 bases map to TRBD2. CDR1 and CDR2 (germline): LNHDA, SQIVND (reference sequence). Germline trimming cut 5 bases from V and 10 bases from J; bases unmatched to any gene: 7. The CDR3 covers 14 residues. For the CDR3, the DNA is TGTGCCAGTAGTTCTAGCGGGGGGTCCGGGGAGCAGTTCTTC. Translation gives CASSSSGGSGEQFF.

This clonotype was detected ten times or more. The chain is built from TRBV28 and TRBJ1-3; TRBD1 is a possible D gene (6 bases). The V and J ends lost 4 bases and 2 bases respectively, with 18 bases between them. The length of the CDR3 is 17 residues. Germline values: CDR1 MDHEN, CDR2 SYDVKM. This chain's CDR3 is CASSSLTGNRAGNTIYF. CDR3 nucleotides: TGTGCCAGCAGTTCCCTAACGGGAAACAGGGCTGGAAACACCATATATTTT. Full variable domain (outside the CDR3, taken from reference TRBV28 and TRBJ1-3): DVKVTQSSRYLVKRTGEKVFLECVQDMDHENMFWYRQDPGLGLRLIYFSYDVKMKEKGDIPEGYSVSREKKERFSLILESASTNQTSMYLCASSSLTGNRAGNTIYFGEGSWLTVV.

The V and J genes are TRBV19 and TRBJ1-1, with 11 positions matching TRBD1. CDR1 is LNHDA and CDR2 is SQIVND in the germline V gene (reference sequence). The CDR3 totals 15 residues. V dropped 5 bases and J dropped 5; count of bases not matched to a gene: 7. CDR3: CASSGGQGDGTEAFF. For the CDR3, the DNA is TGTGCCAGTAGTGGGGGACAGGGGGACGGTACTGAAGCTTTCTTT. Together with reference TRBV19 and TRBJ1-1, the CDR3 gives the full variable domain: DGGITQSPKYLFRKEGQNVTLSCEQNLNHDAMYWYRQDPGQGLRLIYYSQIVNDFQKGDIAEGYSVSREKKESFPLTVTSAQKNPTAFYLCASSGGQGDGTEAFFGQGTRLTVV.

This clonotype was seen at least ten times. The chain has TRBV3-1 and TRBJ2-7; TRBD2 matches 12 bases. J lost 3 bases, V lost 1 base, and 4 bases had no gene match. Germline-derived CDR1 and CDR2 are LGHDT and YNNKEL (reference sequence). This CDR3 is 16 amino acids long. DNA of the CDR3: TGTGCCAGCAGCCAAGGGACTAGCGGGACTCTCTACGAGCAGTACTTC. Its protein is CASSQGTSGTLYEQYF.

The sample holds many counts of this clonotype. The chain recombines TRBV20-1 with TRBJ2-3, with 15 bases that match TRBD2. J was trimmed by 3 bases and V by 3 bases; bases with no gene match: 1. The CDR3 is 15 residues long. CDR1 is DFQATT and CDR2 is SNEGSKA in the germline V gene (reference sequence). Here the CDR3 DNA reads TGCAGTGCTAGTGGGACTAGCGGGGGGACAGATACGCAGTATTTT. It translates to CSASGTSGGTDTQYF.

Many counts were recorded for this clonotype. The chain carries TRBV9 and TRBJ2-3, with 8 bases lining up with TRBD2. After removal of 6 bases from V and 4 bases from J, the junction contained 10 bases not matched to a gene. Germline V gene sequence: CDR1 SGDLS, CDR2 YYNGEE. The CDR3 contains 15 residues. CDR3: CASTPQREFPDTQYF. In DNA, the CDR3 is TGTGCCAGCACCCCCCAGCGGGAGTTCCCAGATACGCAGTATTTT.

This clonotype came up many times. The chain uses TRBV19 and TRBJ1-5; TRBD1 agrees at 10 bases. Losses at the gene ends were 8 bases for V and 2 bases for J; bases not matched to a gene: 9. This CDR3 spans 16 amino acids. CDR1 and CDR2 (germline): LNHDA, SQIVND (reference sequence). The DNA of the CDR3 is TGTGCCAGTGCCGCCAGAGGGACAGGGGGCAATCAGCCCCAGCATTTT. Protein: CASAARGTGGNQPQHF.

This clonotype has a count of ten or more. The chain has TRBV19 and TRBJ2-7, with D maybe TRBD1 (7 bases). The V end lost 3 bases, the J end lost 2 bases, and 11 bases lay between the germline ends. The V gene's germline CDR1 is LNHDA and CDR2 SQIVND (reference sequence). The CDR3 is 14 residues long. The CDR3 sequence: CASSIVRGAYEQYF. The CDR3 region has the DNA TGTGCCAGTAGTATCGTCAGGGGGGCCTACGAGCAGTACTTC.

This clonotype has at least ten counts. The chain uses TRBV7-8 and TRBJ2-5; no clear D. Germline CDR1 is SGHVS and CDR2 is FQNEAQ. The CDR3 sequence is 12 residues long. The germline V and J ends were trimmed by 8 bases and 0 bases, with 7 bases remaining between them. Here the CDR3 reads CASQANQETQYF. The CDR3, as DNA: TGTGCCAGCCAAGCCAACCAAGAGACCCAGTACTTC. Full variable domain (outside the CDR3, taken from reference TRBV7-8 and TRBJ2-5): GAGVSQSPRYKVAKRGQDVALRCDPISGHVSLFWYQQALGQGPEFLTYFQNEAQLDKSGLPSDRFFAERPEGSVSTLKIQRTQQEDSAVYLCASQANQETQYFGPGTRLLVL.

This clonotype has a count of ten or more. The chain employs TRBV10-3 and TRBJ2-2; 12 positions agree with TRBD2. The germline CDR1 and CDR2 sequences are ENHRY and SYGVKD. The CDR3 loop spans 14 amino acids. The trim removed 8 bases at V and 6 bases at J, leaving 4 bases unmatched. CDR3 in amino acids: CAIQTSGSSGELFF. The CDR3 DNA reads TGTGCCATCCAGACTAGCGGGAGCTCCGGGGAGCTGTTTTTT.

This clonotype was counted ten times or more. The chain uses TRBV5-1 and TRBJ1-1, with 9 nucleotides matching TRBD1. The CDR3 is made up of 16 amino acids. CDR1 is SGHRS and CDR2 is YFSETQ in the germline V gene. The J segment lost 6 bases and the V segment lost 0 bases, leaving 9 bases of the junction unmatched. CDR3 amino acids: CASSLAPTGGRAEAFF. The DNA of the CDR3 is TGCGCCAGCAGCTTGGCCCCAACAGGGGGCCGTGCTGAAGCTTTCTTT.

Many counts were recorded for this clonotype. The chain employs TRBV29-1 and TRBJ1-1; D remains unclear. From germline, CDR1 is SQVTM and CDR2 ANQGSEA. V shed 7 bases and J shed 1 base, with 10 bases lying between them. The CDR3 has 12 amino acids. CDR3 nucleotide sequence: TGCAGCGGTGGCGGGAAGAACACTGAAGCTTTCTTT. It encodes CSGGGKNTEAFF.

This clonotype was picked up many times. The chain employs TRBV5-1 and TRBJ2-7; no clear D. Per germline, CDR1 SGHRS and CDR2 YFSETQ. CDR3 length equals 13 residues. The V end was cut by 5 bases, the J end by 6 bases, with 15 bases between. The CDR3 sequence: CASSRTDRSEQYF. CDR3 bases: TGCGCCAGCAGTCGCACCGACCGGAGCGAGCAGTACTTC.

Only one count was recorded for this clonotype. A far more abundant clone sits one base away, making this likely a read error. CDR3 loop: CASSFRGLYEQSF. For the CDR3, the DNA is TGTGCCAGCAGTTTCCGTGGTCTCTACGAGCAGTCCTTC. The V call is TRBV28, the J call TRBJ2-1; D remains ambiguous. The CDR3 extends over 13 amino acids. Germline CDR1 is MDHEN and CDR2 is SYDVKM.